This TCR beta chain is drawn from a study of blood T cells in healthy people across ages. A second roughly 6 to 12 cycle PCR used barcoded and J-beta primers. TCRdb re-derived calls from the 5' RACE reads in MiXCR, one entry per CDR3 protein. The sample shows over 1.5 million distinct CDR3 sequences, 40% to 55% of them seen only once. This clonotype was counted between two and nine times. Its antigen is as yet unknown. Trimming stripped 5 bases from V and 1 base from J, with 16 bases between. The CDR3 length is 16 residues. Germline loops: CDR1 MNHEY, CDR2 SVGAGI. Study outcomes and limitations: Diversity figures based on one million T cells were deemed too low.

The V and J genes are TRBV6-5 and TRBJ2-3; D is possibly TRBD1 or TRBD2 (7 bases each). Material for sequencing was blood. This TCR was recovered from a woman in her 40s in good health. CDR3 amino acids: CASSPSGGEGTDTQYF. The CDR3 nucleotides are TGTGCCAGCAGTCCTTCAGGGGGGGAAGGCACAGATACGCAGTATTTT.